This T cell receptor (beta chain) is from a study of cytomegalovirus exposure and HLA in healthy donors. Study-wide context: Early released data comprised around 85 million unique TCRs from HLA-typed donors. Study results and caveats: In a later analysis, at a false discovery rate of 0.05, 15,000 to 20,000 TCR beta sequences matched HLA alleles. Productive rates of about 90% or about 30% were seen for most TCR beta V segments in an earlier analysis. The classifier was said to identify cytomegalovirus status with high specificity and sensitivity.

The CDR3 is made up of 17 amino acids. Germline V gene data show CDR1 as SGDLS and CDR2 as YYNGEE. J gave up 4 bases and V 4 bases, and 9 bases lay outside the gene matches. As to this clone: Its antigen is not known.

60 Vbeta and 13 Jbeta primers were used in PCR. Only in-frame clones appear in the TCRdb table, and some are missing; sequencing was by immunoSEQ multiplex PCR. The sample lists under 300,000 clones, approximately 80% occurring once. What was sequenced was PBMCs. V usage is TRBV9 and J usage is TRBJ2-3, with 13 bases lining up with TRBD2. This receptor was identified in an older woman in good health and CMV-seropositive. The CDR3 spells CASSPRTSGSGADTQYF. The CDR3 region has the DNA TGTGCCAGCAGCCCTAGGACTAGCGGGAGTGGGGCAGATACGCAGTATTTT. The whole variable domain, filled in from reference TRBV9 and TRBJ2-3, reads DSGVTQTPKHLITATGQRVTLRCSPRSGDLSVYWYQQSLDQGLQFLIQYYNGEERAKGNILERFSAQQFPDLHSELNLSSLELGDSALYFCASSPRTSGSGADTQYFGPGTRLTVL.